The 10 T cell receptor beta chains reported below all come from one sample, sequenced in a study of control samples from healthy donors and cancer patients. Some clones are missing from TCRdb's copy, which holds only in-frame ones; the method was immunoSEQ multiplex PCR. This table has 130,000 or so clones, nearly 90% appearing once. Specimen: PBMCs. These receptors came from a man in his fifties with head and neck cancer.

This clone occurred a few times. This chain uses TRBV7-9 with TRBJ2-5; D remains ambiguous. CDR3 length equals 11 residues. CDR1 and CDR2 (germline): SEHNR, FQNEAQ (reference sequence). V dropped 1 base and J dropped 5 bases, with 2 bases sitting between them. In DNA, the CDR3 is TGTGCCAGCAGCTTAGTGGAGACCCAGTACTTC. Translating it yields CASSLVETQYF.

The chain has TRBV5-1 and TRBJ2-1; D unresolved. This CDR3 is 14 amino acids long. CDR1 SGHRS and CDR2 YFSETQ come from the germline V gene. V was pared by 0 bases and J by 4 bases, with 8 bases between. CDR3 nucleotide sequence: TGCGCCAGCAGCTTGGGGACGGATTACAATGAGCAGTTCTTC. Translated, it gives CASSLGTDYNEQFF.

The chain is built from TRBV12-3 or TRBV12-4 and TRBJ2-1; D possibly corresponds to TRBD2 (5 bases). V was cut by 10 bases and J by 9 bases, with 13 bases left in between. This CDR3 is 11 amino acids long. The CDR3, as DNA: TGTGCCACCGGGGTGCACAGTGAGCAGTTCTTC. Translated: CATGVHSEQFF.

The CDR3 region is CASSTLGAGGYEQYF. The CDR3 DNA reads as TGTGCCAGTAGTACTCTGGGAGCGGGAGGCTACGAGCAGTACTTC. This chain links TRBV19 with TRBJ2-7, with 9 bases that match TRBD2. The CDR3 covers 15 residues. Looked up from germline, CDR1 is LNHDA and CDR2 is SQIVND (reference sequence). V was pared by 4 bases and J by 3 bases, with 7 bases of the junction left unmatched.

This chain connects TRBV19 to TRBJ1-1; D is uncertain. The CDR3 runs 14 residues. Germline V gene data show CDR1 as LNHDA and CDR2 as SQIVND (reference sequence). V was clipped by 6 bases and J by 4 bases, with 15 bases between them. CDR3 bases: TGTGCCAGTAGGGTCACAATCTCGGGCACTGAAGCTTTCTTT. This codes for CASRVTISGTEAFF.

The chain combines TRBV5-8 with TRBJ2-7, with 12 nucleotides matching TRBD1. Germline V gene data show CDR1 as SGHTS and CDR2 as YDEGEE. This CDR3 is 13 amino acids long. After removal of 4 bases from V and 6 bases from J, the junction contained 2 bases not matched to a gene. The CDR3 protein is CASSGDRGLEQYF. DNA of the CDR3: TGTGCCAGCAGCGGGGACAGGGGGCTCGAGCAGTACTTC.

This clone was counted only a few times. V and J are TRBV3-1 (or the pseudogene TRBV3-2) and TRBJ2-1; 9 bases align to TRBD2. The CDR3 covers 15 residues. Germline CDR1 reads LGHDT; CDR2 reads YNNKEL (reference sequence). After removal of 0 bases from V and 9 bases from J, the junction contained 6 bases not matched to a gene. The CDR3 DNA is TGTGCCAGCAGCCAAGATATGCTAGCGGGAAGTGAGCAGTTCTTC. It yields the protein CASSQDMLAGSEQFF.

This clone was observed many times. The chain has TRBV27 and TRBJ1-2, with 7 bases matching TRBD1. Unmatched junction bases numbered 7, after V lost 4 bases and J lost 2 bases. There are 15 residues in the CDR3. Germline values: CDR1 MNHEY, CDR2 SMNVEV (reference sequence). The chain's CDR3 is CASSSLTGSNYGYTF. CDR3 nucleotide sequence: TGTGCCAGCAGTTCGTTGACAGGGTCAAACTATGGCTACACCTTC.

The chain uses TRBV18 and TRBJ1-1, with D uncertain. The CDR3 extends over 13 amino acids. CDR1 is KGHSH and CDR2 is LQKENI in the germline V gene. V lost 5 bases to trimming and J lost 2 bases, with 9 bases between them. This chain's CDR3 is CASSTTENTEAFF. DNA of the CDR3: TGTGCCAGCTCAACAACTGAAAACACTGAAGCTTTCTTT. Together with reference TRBV18 and TRBJ1-1, the CDR3 gives the full variable domain: NAGVMQNPRHLVRRRGQEARLRCSPMKGHSHVYWYRQLPEEGLKFMVYLQKENIIDESGMPKERFSAEFPKEGPSILRIQQVVRGDSAAYFCASSTTENTEAFFGQGTRLTVV.

The V call is TRBV9, the J call TRBJ2-4; D call uncertain. Looked up from germline, CDR1 is SGDLS and CDR2 is YYNGEE. The CDR3 extends over 13 amino acids. V lost 0 bases to trimming and J lost 6 bases, with 7 bases between them. CDR3 in amino acids: CASSVDGGNIQYF. DNA of the CDR3: TGTGCCAGCAGCGTAGATGGTGGAAACATTCAGTACTTC.